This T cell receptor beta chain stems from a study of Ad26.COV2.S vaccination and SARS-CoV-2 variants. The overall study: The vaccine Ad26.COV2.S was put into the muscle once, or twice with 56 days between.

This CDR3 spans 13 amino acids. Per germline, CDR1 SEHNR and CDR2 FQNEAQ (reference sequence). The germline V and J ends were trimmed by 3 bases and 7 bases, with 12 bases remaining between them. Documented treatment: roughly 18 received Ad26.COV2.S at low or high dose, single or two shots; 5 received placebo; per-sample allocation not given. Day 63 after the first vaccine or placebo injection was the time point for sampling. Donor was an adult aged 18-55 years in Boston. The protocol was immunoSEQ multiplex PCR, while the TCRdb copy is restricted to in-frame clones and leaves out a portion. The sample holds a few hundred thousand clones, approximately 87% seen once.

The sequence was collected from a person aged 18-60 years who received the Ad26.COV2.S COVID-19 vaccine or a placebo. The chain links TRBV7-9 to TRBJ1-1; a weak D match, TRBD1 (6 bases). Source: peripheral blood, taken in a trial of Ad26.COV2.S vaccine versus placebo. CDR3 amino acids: CASSLGDRLEAFF. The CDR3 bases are TGTGCCAGCAGCTTGGGAGACAGGCTTGAAGCTTTCTTT.